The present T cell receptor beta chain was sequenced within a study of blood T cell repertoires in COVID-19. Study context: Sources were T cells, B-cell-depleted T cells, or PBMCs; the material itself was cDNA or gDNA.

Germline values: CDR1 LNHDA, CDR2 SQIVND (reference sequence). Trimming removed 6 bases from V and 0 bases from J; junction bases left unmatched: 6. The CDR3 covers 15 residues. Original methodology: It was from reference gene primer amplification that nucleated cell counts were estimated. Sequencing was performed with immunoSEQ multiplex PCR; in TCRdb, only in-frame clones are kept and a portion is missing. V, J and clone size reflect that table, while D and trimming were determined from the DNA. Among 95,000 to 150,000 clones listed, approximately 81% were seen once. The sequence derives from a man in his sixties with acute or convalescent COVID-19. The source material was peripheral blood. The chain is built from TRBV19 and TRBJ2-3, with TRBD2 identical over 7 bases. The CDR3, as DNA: TGTGCCAGTAGGATTGGACTAGTGAGCACAGATACGCAGTATTTT. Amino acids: CASRIGLVSTDTQYF.